The 29 T cell receptor beta chains reported below all come from one sample, sequenced in a study of blood T cell repertoires in COVID-19. Only in-frame clones appear in the TCRdb table, and some are missing; sequencing was by immunoSEQ multiplex PCR. Here the sample spans more than 65,000 clones, 70% to 90% being singletons. Material for sequencing was peripheral blood. The receptors shown here come from a man aged 45 to 65 with acute or convalescent COVID-19.

This sequence joins TRBV7-9 and TRBJ2-3; 13 nucleotides agree with TRBD2. The V gene's germline CDR1 is SEHNR and CDR2 FQNEAQ (reference sequence). V lost 5 bases and J lost 0; bases outside the gene matches: 8. The CDR3 runs to 18 residues. The DNA of the CDR3 is TGTGCCAGCAGCCTCGGACTAGCGGGGGTAACTAGCACAGATACGCAGTATTTT. It is translated as CASSLGLAGVTSTDTQYF.

This clone was detected only once. The V call is TRBV19, the J call TRBJ1-5, with a tentative D call TRBD1 (6 bases). V was clipped by 6 bases and J by 6 bases, with 9 bases between them. CDR3 length equals 12 residues. Germline values: CDR1 LNHDA, CDR2 SQIVND (reference sequence). This CDR3 reads CASRGTSQPQHF. CDR3 nucleotide sequence: TGTGCCAGTAGGGGGACAAGTCAGCCCCAGCATTTT.

The chain employs TRBV19 and TRBJ1-5, with a weak D call TRBD1 (5 bases). The CDR3 has 15 residues. The germline V gene has CDR1 LNHDA and CDR2 SQIVND (reference sequence). Trimming shortened V by 3 bases and J by 4 bases, and 13 bases separated the two germline ends. CDR3 coding DNA: TGTGCCAGTAGTATTCGGACACCAGGAAATCAGCCCCAGCATTTT. This translates into CASSIRTPGNQPQHF.

The rearrangement links TRBV28 to TRBJ1-4; no reliable D call. Trimming pared 2 bases from V and 8 bases from J, leaving 15 bases between. The CDR3 extends over 15 amino acids. Germline lookup yields CDR1 MDHEN and CDR2 SYDVKM. CDR3 protein: CASSLSQAPSEKLFF. CDR3 sequence (DNA): TGTGCCAGCAGTTTAAGTCAGGCCCCATCCGAAAAACTGTTTTTT.

This clone was found once. The chain recombines TRBV18 with TRBJ1-5; D not certain. The CDR3 contains 16 residues. Trimming cost V 2 bases and J 8 bases, with 19 bases left between them. The germline CDR1 and CDR2 sequences are KGHSH and LQKENI. The CDR3 is CASSPTRRSVIEPQHF. CDR3 in DNA: TGTGCCAGCTCACCAACCCGGCGGAGTGTAATTGAGCCCCAGCATTTT.

This chain uses TRBV2 with TRBJ2-6; D is ambiguous. Trimming pared 6 bases from V and 0 bases from J, leaving 9 bases between. Germline CDR1 is SNHLY and CDR2 is FYNNEI. The CDR3 length is 15 residues. CDR3 region: CASSPFSSGANVLTF. Here the CDR3 DNA reads TGTGCCAGCAGCCCCTTTAGCTCTGGGGCCAACGTCCTGACTTTC.

The chain recombines TRBV20-1 with TRBJ2-7; D not resolved. V was trimmed by 3 bases and J by 4 bases, leaving 10 bases between them. Germline loops: CDR1 DFQATT, CDR2 SNEGSKA (reference sequence). This CDR3 contains 12 residues. DNA of the CDR3: TGCAGTGCTAGTGTGGCACAGTACGAGCAGTACGTC. This codes for CSASVAQYEQYV.

The gene calls are TRBV5-6 and TRBJ2-3, with no clear D. The germline CDR1 and CDR2 sequences are SGHDT and YYEEEE. There are 13 residues in the CDR3. Deletions cut 3 bases from V and 0 bases from J, with 5 bases between. The CDR3, as DNA: TGTGCCAGCAGCTCGGTTAGCACAGATACGCAGTATTTT. It is translated as CASSSVSTDTQYF.

The J gene is TRBJ2-3, the V gene TRBV7-6; D is ambiguous. V dropped 5 bases and J dropped 2 bases, with 5 bases sitting between them. Per germline, CDR1 SGHVS and CDR2 FNYEAQ. The CDR3 consists of 12 residues. The CDR3 DNA reads as TGTGCCAGCAGCCCTTCCACAGATACGCAGTATTTT. Protein: CASSPSTDTQYF.

The chain employs TRBV28 and TRBJ1-6, with a possible D match to TRBD1 (6 bases). Germline CDR1 MDHEN, CDR2 SYDVKM. V dropped 6 bases and J dropped 0 bases, with 15 bases sitting between them. This CDR3 spans 17 amino acids. CDR3 sequence (DNA): TGTGCCAGCAGACGACGGACAGAGAGCTCCTATAATTCACCCCTCCACTTT. Its translation: CASRRRTESSYNSPLHF. The entire variable domain, with the rest obtained from reference TRBV28 and TRBJ1-6, is as follows: DVKVTQSSRYLVKRTGEKVFLECVQDMDHENMFWYRQDPGLGLRLIYFSYDVKMKEKGDIPEGYSVSREKKERFSLILESASTNQTSMYLCASRRRTESSYNSPLHFGNGTRLTVT.

The chain links TRBV7-8 to TRBJ1-2, with D possibly TRBD1 on 5 matching bases. The CDR3 runs to 14 residues. Deletions cut 1 base from V and 14 bases from J, with 20 bases between. Per germline, CDR1 SGHVS and CDR2 FQNEAQ. CDR3 loop: CASSLVNTGVGSTF. In DNA, the CDR3 is TGTGCCAGCAGCTTAGTGAACACGGGGGTGGGTTCGACCTTC.

The chain combines TRBV5-1 with TRBJ1-4, with a possible D match to TRBD1 (6 bases). CDR3 length equals 15 residues. Trimming took 4 bases from V and 8 from J, leaving 18 bases between them. The germline V gene encodes CDR1 SGHRS and CDR2 YFSETQ. CDR3 bases: TGCGCCAGCAGCCGGACCGGGACATCAGACGAAAAACTGTTTTTT. Amino acids: CASSRTGTSDEKLFF.

This chain joins TRBV5-1 and TRBJ2-2; TRBD2 matches 8 bases. After removal of 2 bases from V and 6 bases from J, the junction contained 6 bases not matched to a gene. The CDR3 is made up of 15 amino acids. Germline V lookup: CDR1 SGHRS, CDR2 YFSETQ. The CDR3 spells CASSFQAGVAGELFF. The CDR3 DNA follows: TGCGCCAGCAGCTTTCAAGCGGGGGTTGCCGGGGAGCTGTTTTTT.

This chain joins TRBV19 and TRBJ1-1; 9 bases fit TRBD1. This CDR3 contains 13 residues. The V and J ends lost 5 bases and 4 bases, in that order; junction bases with no gene match: 2. The germline V gene has CDR1 LNHDA and CDR2 SQIVND (reference sequence). The CDR3 region has the DNA TGTGCCAGTAGTGTGGGACAGGGCACTGAAGCTTTCTTT. It is translated as CASSVGQGTEAFF.

The chain employs TRBV24-1 and TRBJ2-1; weak D call: TRBD1 (5 bases). The ends were cut back, 4 bases at V and 5 bases at J, with 8 bases in the middle. Germline loops: CDR1 KGHDR, CDR2 SFDVKD. The CDR3 totals 13 residues. CDR3 residues: CATSDQGNNEQFF. The CDR3 nucleotides read TGTGCCACCAGTGACCAGGGCAACAATGAGCAGTTCTTC.

The chain employs TRBV7-2 and TRBJ2-3; 7 bases fit TRBD2. The CDR3 has 18 residues. Germline V lookup: CDR1 SGHTA, CDR2 FQGNSA. The junction had 13 bases not matched to a gene; V was cut back by 2 bases and J by 2 bases. CDR3 in amino acids: CASSLRARGGGLTDTQYF. The CDR3 DNA reads as TGTGCCAGCAGCTTAAGGGCGAGGGGCGGGGGACTCACAGATACGCAGTATTTT. The whole variable domain, remainder taken from reference TRBV7-2 and TRBJ2-3, is GAGVSQSPSNKVTEKGKDVELRCDPISGHTALYWYRQSLGQGLEFLIYFQGNSAPDKSGLPSDRFSAERTGGSVSTLTIQRTQQEDSAVYLCASSLRARGGGLTDTQYFGPGTRLTVL.

This sequence joins TRBV7-9 and TRBJ1-5, with D possibly being TRBD1 (6 bases). This CDR3 has 14 residues. V dropped 5 bases and J dropped 4 bases, with 12 bases sitting between them. Germline assignment: CDR1 SEHNR and CDR2 FQNEAQ (reference sequence). The CDR3 reads CASSVDSYNQPQHF. The CDR3 DNA sequence: TGTGCCAGCAGCGTGGACAGCTATAATCAGCCCCAGCATTTT.

V gene TRBV18 combines with J gene TRBJ1-2, with TRBD1 matching over 8 bases. After removal of 8 bases from V and 4 bases from J, the junction contained 3 bases not matched to a gene. Germline V gene lookup returns CDR1 KGHSH and CDR2 LQKENI. This CDR3 is built from 12 residues. The CDR3 DNA is TGTGCCAGCGGGGACAGGTCCTATGGCTACACCTTC. Translation gives CASGDRSYGYTF.

The chain uses TRBV5-8 and TRBJ2-6; D perhaps matches TRBD1 (5 bases). The germline CDR1 and CDR2 sequences are SGHTS and YDEGEE. This CDR3 has 17 residues. Trimming removed 4 bases at V and 0 bases at J, with 14 bases between. CDR3 sequence (DNA): TGTGCCAGCAGCCGCTTAGGACATATCTCTGGGGCCAACGTCCTGACTTTC. This translates into CASSRLGHISGANVLTF.

This clone was detected only once. The CDR3 nucleotides read TGTGCCAGCAGTGTCGCCGGGAACTATGGCTACACCTTC. It encodes CASSVAGNYGYTF. The V and J genes are TRBV2 and TRBJ1-2; D is ambiguous. Germline CDR1 is SNHLY and CDR2 is FYNNEI. V shed 4 bases and J shed 2 bases, with 8 bases lying between them. This CDR3 spans 13 amino acids. Complete variable domain (other parts from reference TRBV2 and TRBJ1-2): EPEVTQTPSHQVTQMGQEVILRCVPISNHLYFYWYRQILGQKVEFLVSFYNNEISEKSEIFDDQFSVERPDGSNFTLKIRSTKLEDSAMYFCASSVAGNYGYTFGSGTRLTVV.

This rearrangement joins TRBV27 to TRBJ2-6, with D possibly matching TRBD1 (5 bases). Trimming shortened V by 5 bases and J by 0 bases, and 17 bases separated the two germline ends. Germline assignment: CDR1 MNHEY and CDR2 SMNVEV (reference sequence). The CDR3 contains 18 residues. CDR3 DNA: TGTGCCAGCAGTCCAAGGGGTCCAGGCCGCTCTGGGGCCAACGTCCTGACTTTC. Translated, it gives CASSPRGPGRSGANVLTF.

In DNA form, the CDR3 reads TGTGCCAGCAGCCAAGTTATCGGAGAAGGCTACACCTTC. Translated, it gives CASSQVIGEGYTF. This chain links TRBV3-1 (or the pseudogene TRBV3-2) with TRBJ1-2; D is uncertain. This CDR3 comprises 13 residues. Deletions cut 1 base from V and 8 bases from J, with 11 bases between. Per the germline V gene, CDR1 is LGHDT and CDR2 is YNNKEL (reference sequence).

The chain uses TRBV5-1 and TRBJ1-1; TRBD1 matches at 7 bases. From germline, CDR1 is SGHRS and CDR2 YFSETQ. Trimming at V came to 3 bases and at J to 4 bases, leaving 9 bases not matched to a gene. The CDR3 extends over 15 amino acids. In DNA, the CDR3 is TGCGCCAGCAGCTCAAACAGGGGCGATGGCACTGAAGCTTTCTTT. Translation: CASSSNRGDGTEAFF.

The chain has TRBV5-1 and TRBJ2-1, with 9 bases identical to TRBD2. With V trimmed by 0 bases and J by 5 bases, 6 bases remained unmatched. The germline CDR1 and CDR2 sequences are SGHRS and YFSETQ. The CDR3 totals 16 residues. CDR3 loop: CASSLVGSGGNNEQFF. In DNA, the CDR3 is TGCGCCAGCAGCTTGGTTGGTAGCGGGGGAAACAATGAGCAGTTCTTC.

The V call is TRBV28, the J call TRBJ2-1; D is possibly TRBD2 (6 bases). The CDR3 totals 12 residues. V was cut by 5 bases and J by 10 bases, with 12 bases left in between. Per germline, CDR1 MDHEN and CDR2 SYDVKM. The CDR3: CASSGRTTEQFF. Written as DNA, the CDR3 is TGTGCCAGCAGTGGGCGGACTACAGAGCAGTTCTTC.

The V gene is TRBV30, the J gene TRBJ1-3; D gene unclear. Germline assignment: CDR1 GTSNPN and CDR2 SVGIG (reference sequence). V was cut by 5 bases and J by 2 bases, with 10 bases left in between. The CDR3 runs to 13 residues. The DNA of the CDR3 is TGTGCCTGGGGGAAGTCGGCTGGAAACACCATATATTTT. Its protein product is CAWGKSAGNTIYF.

The rearrangement joins TRBV21-1 to TRBJ1-1; the D call of TRBD1 is as the table states it, not checked on the DNA. TRBV21-1 is termed a pseudogene. This CDR3 spans 14 amino acids. Here the CDR3 reads CASSKATGESEAFF. The CDR3 DNA reads as TGTGCCAGCAGCAAAGCTACAGGAGAGTCTGAAGCTTTCTTT.

The chain is built from TRBV30 and TRBJ2-7, with D perhaps TRBD1 (5 bases). Germline CDR1 reads GTSNPN; CDR2 reads SVGIG (reference sequence). The germline V and J ends were trimmed by 0 bases and 5 bases, with 14 bases remaining between them. This CDR3 contains 14 residues. CDR3 sequence (DNA): TGTGCCTGGAGTGTAGGGGCCCTCGGAAACGAGCAGTACTTC. Amino acids: CAWSVGALGNEQYF.

The chain employs TRBV29-1 and TRBJ2-3, with 8 positions matching TRBD2. Losses at the gene ends were 7 bases for V and 2 bases for J; bases not matched to a gene: 11. CDR3 length: 15 amino acids. Germline values: CDR1 SQVTM, CDR2 ANQGSEA. CDR3 protein: CSAYRQRGNTDTQYF. CDR3 coding DNA: TGCAGCGCCTATCGACAGCGGGGGAACACAGATACGCAGTATTTT.